This T cell receptor beta chain appears in the sequencing data of a study of vaccination effects on CD4 cells after COVID-19 (dated by TCRdb to 2022 to 2024). Background for the entire study: Post-vaccine samples across the study were collected a median of 72 days after the second dose, with a range of 14 to 241. SARS-CoV-2 spike-specific CD4+ TCR repertoires from before and after mRNA vaccination were compared in COVID-19 convalescent patients and in infection-naive vaccine recipients. Altogether, around 11 COVID-19 convalescent patients and several SARS-CoV-2-naive healthy vaccine recipients made up the full study. The Oncomine TCR Beta short-read assay on an Illumina iSeq 100 was used to sequence cultures from other donors in the study. Study-level results and caveats: At late post-vaccination timepoints, both infection-induced and vaccine-induced clones showed marked clonal contraction, consistent with waning T cell responses. Among healthy vaccine recipients, nearly all vaccine-induced clones were SARS-CoV-2 mono-reactive, and just 1 of 255 was cross-reactive with common cold coronaviruses. Only a small number of convalescent patients were included, and no early post-infection timepoints were available, which limited the study.

Library method: the immunoSEQ multiplex PCR assay. DNA from the cultured and isolated CD4+ T cells underwent TCR beta CDR3 sequencing. The study's own analysis went as follows. The analysis removed non-productive TCR sequences, trimmed reads to the CDR3 region, and retained only CDR3s that were 7 or more amino acids long. Antigen-specific clonotypes were identified with the MANAFEST web app by comparing expansion in peptide wells against reference cultures. For clones to be considered positive, expansion at FDR<0.05 versus reference and all other wells, an odds ratio above 5, and a frequency above 0.1% in two replicate wells were required. A clonotype was defined as cross-reactive if the clonotype was significantly expanded both in SARS-CoV-2 spike wells and in at least one common cold coronavirus spike condition. CDR3 similarity was assessed by Levenshtein distance with the stringdist R package, and unrooted trees were built with ape in R 3.6.1. In TCRdb, the immuneACCESS table is reduced to in-frame sequences with V and J assigned. These tables do not hold every clone; where another copy was compared, an unresolved V gene accounts for under half, and the others remain unexplained. That table supplies the V and J calls and clone size; D and trimming were determined from the DNA. A total of some 21,000 clones appear in this sample, 60% to 80% of them only once. The top ten clones comprise around a tenth of the sample.

A remark on this clone: Its recognized antigen is unknown. Per-base quality was not reported, and no clone a single base away is much larger than it.

The germline V gene (reference sequence) sets CDR1 to GTSNPN and CDR2 to SVGIG. The germline V end is reduced by 3 bases and the J end by 4 bases; junction bases left unmatched: 5. The CDR3, cysteine through phenylalanine, is 15 amino acids long. The DNA shown is the 45-base CDR3, in frame from base 1. The ViraFEST assay stimulated PBMC with viral peptide pools and then used TCR sequencing to identify antigen-specific CD4+ T cell clonotypes by expansion. After approximately 11 days of culture, CD4+ T cells were isolated with the EasySep CD4+ T cell isolation kit. Participants received two doses of either the BNT162b2 or the mRNA-1273 mRNA SARS-CoV-2 vaccine. None of the healthy vaccine recipients had a prior SARS-CoV-2 infection, which was confirmed by nucleocapsid antibody tests that came back negative both before and after vaccination. Each well held under 2.5 million PBMC cultured in IMDM containing approximately 5% human AB serum, 9 to 10 IU/ml IL-2 and gentamicin, along with around 9.4 ug/ml peptides. On days 3 and 7, half of the culture medium was replaced with fresh IL-2-containing medium. Unless otherwise noted, each peptide stimulation condition was cultured in triplicate wells. Using Ficoll-Paque Plus gradient centrifugation, PBMC were separated from whole blood and then either used fresh or cryopreserved at -140C. The overlapping peptide pools covered the spike proteins of SARS-CoV-2 and of the common cold coronaviruses HCoV-NL63, HCoV-OC43 and HCoV-229E. The QIAamp micro DNA kit was used to extract genomic DNA from the cultured CD4+ T cells.

The clonotype originates from a human donor who received a COVID-19 vaccine. The sequencing here drew on CD4+ T cells from PBMCs cultured with HCoV-229E spike peptides, taken after COVID-19 vaccination. The cell subset or site tag for this specimen amounts to: HCoV-229E spike overlapping peptide pool stimulation. The sequence links TRBV30 to TRBJ2-1, and 11 junctional nucleotides match TRBD2. The sequence in DNA is TGTGCCTGGAGCAAAACTAGCGGGGGATACAATGAGCAGTTCTTC. Its translation reads: CAWSKTSGGYNEQFF. The full variable domain, with segments outside the CDR3 supplied by the reference TRBV30 and TRBJ2-1 proteins, appears as SQTIHQWPATLVQPVGSPLSLECTVEGTSNPNLYWYRQAAGRGLQLLFYSVGIGQISSEVPQNLSASRPQDRQFILSSKKLLLSDSGFYLCAWSKTSGGYNEQFFGPGTRLTVL.